This note documents a single T cell receptor (beta chain) sequence. This sample is part of a study of shared clonotypes between healthy human individuals. Study-level background: Researchers drew samples from a couple of women and a few men aged 18 to 49.

Losses at the gene ends were 1 base for V and 3 bases for J; bases not matched to a gene: 7. The germline V gene has CDR1 LGHNA and CDR2 YSLEER. This CDR3 contains 17 residues. Sequencing used immunoSEQ multiplex PCR; TCRdb keeps in-frame clones, though not all of them. Among roughly 2 million clones listed, roughly 94% were seen once. Positively selected for CCR7, the CD45RO-negative cells used as naive CD8 cells excluded terminally differentiated effector memory CD45RA+ cells. All participating donors were Caucasian adults from Nashville, Tennessee. This clonotype was sampled from a man aged 18 to 35 in good health. Source material: naive CD8+ T cells sorted from blood. This rearrangement joins TRBV4-3 to TRBJ2-1, with TRBD2 matching 9 bases. The CDR3, as DNA: TGCGCCAGCAGCCAAGCGGTAGCGGGAGTCCTCTACAATGAGCAGTTCTTC. Its protein is CASSQAVAGVLYNEQFF.